The 8 T cell receptor beta chains given below trace back to one sample, sequenced in a study of blood T cell repertoires in COVID-19 (TCRdb year 2020). Libraries were constructed by the immunoSEQ multiplex PCR assay. The source is immuneACCESS, and TCRdb retained only in-frame sequences with V and J called. Part of the clones is not carried over; for the studies checked, unresolved V genes explain less than half of this, and the remainder is unexplained. The sample table shows over 200,000 clones, and 70% to 90% are seen once. Of the sample, 12% falls within the top ten clones. The sample taken for sequencing was peripheral blood. Every receptor here comes from a woman aged 18-35 years who had recovered from COVID-19.

This chain links TRBV4-1 with TRBJ2-1; 12 bases line up with TRBD2. Trimming removed 3 bases from V and 6 bases from J; junction bases left unmatched: 6. Germline-derived CDR1 and CDR2 are MGHRA and YSYEKL. The CDR3 length is 16 residues. In DNA, the CDR3 is TGCGCCAGCAGCCAGACTAGACTAGCGGGAGCCAATGAGCAGTTCTTC. This sequence encodes CASSQTRLAGANEQFF.

The CDR3 sequence: CASSLGQGATPLHF. The CDR3 region has the DNA TGTGCCAGCAGCTTAGGACAGGGGGCTACACCCCTCCACTTT. The chain couples TRBV11-2 to TRBJ1-6, with 10 bases that match TRBD1. The CDR3 sequence is 14 residues long. V was pared by 1 base and J by 11 bases, with 2 bases of the junction left unmatched. Looked up from germline, CDR1 is SGHAT and CDR2 is FQNNGV.

The V and J genes are TRBV6-5 and TRBJ2-2; tentative D call: TRBD1 (5 bases). This CDR3 contains 15 residues. The germline V gene has CDR1 MNHEY and CDR2 SVGAGI. Trimming took 2 bases from V and 7 from J, leaving 14 bases between them. The DNA of the CDR3 is TGTGCCAGCAGTTACGATCAGGGCGGTGGCGGGGAGCTGTTTTTT. The encoded protein is CASSYDQGGGGELFF.

The chain has TRBV10-1 and TRBJ1-6, with 9 bases lining up with TRBD1. V lost 6 bases, J lost 10 bases, and 7 bases stayed unmatched. The germline V gene has CDR1 WNHNN and CDR2 SYGVQD (reference sequence). The CDR3 runs to 14 residues. In DNA, the CDR3 is TGCGCCAGCAGCATGGACAGGGGACACTCACCCCTCCACTTT. Translating it yields CASSMDRGHSPLHF.

The chain carries TRBV2 and TRBJ1-1; possibly TRBD1 for D (5 bases). In germline, CDR1 is SNHLY, CDR2 FYNNEI. Trimming removed 7 bases from V and 11 bases from J, with 11 bases in between. The CDR3 runs to 10 residues. In nucleotides, the CDR3 is TGTGCCAGCAAGCAGGGTCGTGCTTTCTTT. Protein sequence: CASKQGRAFF. Supplemented by reference TRBV2 and TRBJ1-1, the full variable domain reads EPEVTQTPSHQVTQMGQEVILRCVPISNHLYFYWYRQILGQKVEFLVSFYNNEISEKSEIFDDQFSVERPDGSNFTLKIRSTKLEDSAMYFCASKQGRAFFGQGTRLTVV.

In this sample, this clone turned up once. V and J are TRBV2 and TRBJ2-5, with D perhaps TRBD2 (6 bases). With 1 base removed from V and 2 bases from J, the gap between germline ends came to 8 bases. Looked up from germline, CDR1 is SNHLY and CDR2 is FYNNEI. CDR3 length equals 14 residues. CDR3 in amino acids: CASSEGTTQETQYF. The CDR3 DNA follows: TGTGCCAGCAGTGAAGGGACTACTCAAGAGACCCAGTACTTC.

The V and J genes are TRBV5-1 and TRBJ1-1; D call uncertain. The CDR3 is 16 amino acids. V lost 0 bases to trimming and J lost 1 base, with 13 bases between them. From germline, CDR1 is SGHRS and CDR2 YFSETQ. CDR3 residues: CASSLGSLIKNTEAFF. CDR3 nucleotide sequence: TGCGCCAGCAGCTTGGGTAGTTTGATCAAGAACACTGAAGCTTTCTTT.

This sequence joins TRBV9 and TRBJ2-1; D gene ambiguous. Looked up from germline, CDR1 is SGDLS and CDR2 is YYNGEE. V dropped 4 bases and J dropped 0 bases, with 11 bases sitting between them. The CDR3 is made up of 15 amino acids. CDR3 region: CASSRASSSYNEQFF. CDR3 DNA sequence: TGTGCCAGCAGCCGAGCATCGAGCTCCTACAATGAGCAGTTCTTC.